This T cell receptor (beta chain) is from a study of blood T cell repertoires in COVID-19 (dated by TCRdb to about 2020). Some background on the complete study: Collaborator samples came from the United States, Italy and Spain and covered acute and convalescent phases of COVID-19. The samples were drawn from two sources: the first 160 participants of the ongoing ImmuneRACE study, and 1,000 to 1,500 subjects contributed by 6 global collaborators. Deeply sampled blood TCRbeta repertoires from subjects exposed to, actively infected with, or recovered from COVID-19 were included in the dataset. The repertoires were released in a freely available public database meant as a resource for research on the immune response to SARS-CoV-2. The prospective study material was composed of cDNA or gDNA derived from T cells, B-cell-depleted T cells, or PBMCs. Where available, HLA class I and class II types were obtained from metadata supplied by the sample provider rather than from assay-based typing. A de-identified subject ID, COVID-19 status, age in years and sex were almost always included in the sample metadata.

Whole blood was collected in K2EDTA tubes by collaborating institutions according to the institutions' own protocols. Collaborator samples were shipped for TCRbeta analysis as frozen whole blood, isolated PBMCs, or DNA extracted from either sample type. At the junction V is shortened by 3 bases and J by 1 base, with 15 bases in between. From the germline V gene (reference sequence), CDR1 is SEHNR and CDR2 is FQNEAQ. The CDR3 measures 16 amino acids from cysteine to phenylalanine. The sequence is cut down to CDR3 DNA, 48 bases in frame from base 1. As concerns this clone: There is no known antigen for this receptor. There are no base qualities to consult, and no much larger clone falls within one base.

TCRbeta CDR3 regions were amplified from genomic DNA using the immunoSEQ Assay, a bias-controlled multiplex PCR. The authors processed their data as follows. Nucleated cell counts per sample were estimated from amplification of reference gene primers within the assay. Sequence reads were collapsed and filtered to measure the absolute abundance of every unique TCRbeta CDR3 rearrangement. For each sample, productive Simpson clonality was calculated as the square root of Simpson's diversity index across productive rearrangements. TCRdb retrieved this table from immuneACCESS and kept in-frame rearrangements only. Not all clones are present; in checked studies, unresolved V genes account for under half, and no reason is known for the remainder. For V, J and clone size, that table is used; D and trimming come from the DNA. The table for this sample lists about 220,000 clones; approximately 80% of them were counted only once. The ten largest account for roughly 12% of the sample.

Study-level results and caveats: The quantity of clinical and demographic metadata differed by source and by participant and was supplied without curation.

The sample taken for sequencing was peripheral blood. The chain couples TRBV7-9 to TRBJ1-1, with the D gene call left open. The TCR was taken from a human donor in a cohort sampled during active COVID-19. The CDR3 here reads CASSFDQPWRNTEAFF. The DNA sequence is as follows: TGTGCCAGCAGCTTTGACCAACCCTGGAGGAACACTGAAGCTTTCTTT.